These 8 T cell receptor beta chains came from one sample sequenced in a study of T-cell memory formation after mild COVID-19. TCRdb used MiXCR to reprocess the 5' RACE reads, holding one entry per CDR3 protein. Of approximately 500,000 distinct CDR3 sequences in the sample, around 25% are singletons; the top ten hold 9.5% to 15%. Material for sequencing was PBMCs or a T cell subset sorted from them (not recorded which). These receptors were taken from an adult woman who had mild COVID-19 (a few samples of this study predate the infection). Cell type and time point are not known.

This clonotype was observed a few times. This rearrangement joins TRBV4-1 to TRBJ1-4; 8 positions agree with TRBD1. V was pared by 3 bases and J by 8 bases, with 8 bases of the junction left unmatched. The CDR3 consists of 15 residues. Germline V lookup: CDR1 MGHRA, CDR2 YSYEKL. The CDR3 coding sequence is TGCGCCAGCAGCCACCAGGGGGCGGTCGTGGAAAAACTGTTTTTT. Its protein product is CASSHQGAVVEKLFF.

Only a few counts were recorded for this clonotype. The chain recombines TRBV12-3 or TRBV12-4 with TRBJ1-5; TRBD1 agrees at 8 bases. This CDR3 has 15 residues. V lost 0 bases and J lost 4; bases outside the gene matches: 2. The CDR3 nucleotides read TGTGCCAGCAGTTTAGCCAGACAGGGGAATCAGCCCCAGCATTTT. Its protein is CASSLARQGNQPQHF.

This clonotype has only a few counts. The rearrangement joins TRBV7-9 to TRBJ2-1; a weak D match, TRBD2 (6 bases). CDR1 SEHNR and CDR2 FQNEAQ come from the germline V gene (reference sequence). The CDR3 has 15 amino acids. V was clipped by 6 bases and J by 6 bases, with 18 bases between them. CDR3 nucleotide sequence: TGTGCCAGCAGGGATCAGGGAGAGGGAGGCAATGAGCAGTTCTTC. Protein: CASRDQGEGGNEQFF.

V usage is TRBV7-2 and J usage is TRBJ2-7, with D unresolved. CDR1 and CDR2 from the germline V gene are SGHTA and FQGNSA. Trimming left V 8 bases short and J 0 bases short, with 14 bases between. CDR3 length: 14 residues. CDR3 residues: CASRAVARSYEQYF. The CDR3 DNA is TGTGCCAGCCGGGCGGTAGCCCGCTCCTACGAGCAGTACTTC.

This chain links TRBV6-4 with TRBJ2-3, with 7 nucleotides matching TRBD2. From germline, CDR1 is MRHNA and CDR2 SNTAGT. J was trimmed by 6 bases and V by 0 bases; bases with no gene match: 3. This CDR3 region has 14 residues. DNA for the CDR3: TGTGCCAGCAGTGACTCTGGGGGGGGTGATACGCAGTATTTT. Its protein is CASSDSGGGDTQYF.

This clonotype occurred a few times. J is TRBJ2-5 and V is TRBV12-3 or TRBV12-4, with D possibly matching TRBD2 (5 bases). The CDR3 extends over 15 amino acids. Trimming removed 4 bases at V and 5 bases at J, with 17 bases between. CDR3 residues: CASSYGVEGSETQYF. Written as DNA, the CDR3 is TGTGCCAGCAGTTATGGAGTTGAGGGTTCGGAGACCCAGTACTTC.

In this sample, this clonotype turned up a few times. This sequence joins TRBV6-2 or TRBV6-3 and TRBJ2-7, with D perhaps TRBD1 (5 bases). CDR1 MNHEY and CDR2 SVGEGT come from the germline V gene. The CDR3 is made up of 16 amino acids. The V end was cut by 0 bases, the J end by 2 bases, with 14 bases between. The CDR3 DNA reads as TGTGCCAGCAGTTACTCGACGGACACCGCTCCCTACGAGCAGTACTTC. Residues: CASSYSTDTAPYEQYF.

The chain recombines TRBV18 with TRBJ2-5, with D possibly matching TRBD2 (5 bases). V lost 1 base, J lost 2 bases, and 14 bases lay in between. CDR3 length: 16 amino acids. Looked up from germline, CDR1 is KGHSH and CDR2 is LQKENI. The CDR3 region has the DNA TGTGCCAGCTCACCACTCGGAGGAGAAGAACAAGAGACCCAGTACTTC. Its translation: CASSPLGGEEQETQYF.